This T cell receptor beta chain was recovered during a study of blood T cell repertoires in COVID-19. Across the study: Spain, Italy and the United States supplied samples that represented acute and convalescent COVID-19.

CDR3 length equals 16 residues. Losses at the gene ends were 1 base for V and 3 bases for J; bases not matched to a gene: 6. The V gene's germline CDR1 is SGHRS and CDR2 YFSETQ. As originally analysed: Cell counts per sample came from amplifying reference gene primers. This table comes from immunoSEQ multiplex PCR, and its TCRdb copy is limited to in-frame clones, with some not included. V, J and clone size are those of that table, while D and trimming were read from the DNA. The profile shows about 190,000 clones, 75% to 90% of them singletons. Sample: peripheral blood. This receptor was identified in a young man with acute or convalescent COVID-19. The chain joins TRBV5-1 to TRBJ2-3, with TRBD2 matching 9 bases. Here the CDR3 DNA reads TGCGCCAGCAGCTTGCAAGGCGGGGGGGCAACAGATACGCAGTATTTT. It encodes CASSLQGGGATDTQYF.